This T cell receptor beta chain was captured in a study of CD8+CD57+ T cells in acquired aplastic anemia. Study-level findings and limits: Patients and controls shared twenty-nine CD8+ CDR3 sequences.

V lost 4 bases and J 1 base, leaving 13 bases between the germline ends. This CDR3 has 15 amino acids. Germline V gives CDR1 SEHNR, CDR2 FQNEAQ (reference sequence). At least ten counts were recorded for this clonotype. Its antigen is undetermined. Genomic DNA, serving as template, underwent TCR beta VDJ and CDR3 profiling. Via MiXCR, TCRdb re-called the reads, giving one row per CDR3 protein. Of approximately 180,000 distinct CDR3 sequences in the sample, roughly 48% were seen once. Only patients with CD8+CD57+ cell expansion on flow cytometry were chosen for sequencing. The receptor was isolated from a human donor with aplastic anemia. Sequencing was carried out using sorted CD4+, CD8+, or CD8+CD57+ T cells (not recorded which) from PBMCs. The J gene is TRBJ1-2, the V gene TRBV7-9; perhaps TRBD1 as D (5 bases). The CDR3 nucleotides are TGTGCCAGCAGCTCCCCCATAGGGGATAACTATGGCTACACCTTC. The encoded protein is CASSSPIGDNYGYTF. Variable domain in full (rest from reference TRBV7-9 and TRBJ1-2): DTGVSQNPRHKITKRGQNVTFRCDPISEHNRLYWYRQTLGQGPEFLTYFQNEAQLEKSRLLSDRFSAERPKGSFSTLEIQRTEQGDSAMYLCASSSPIGDNYGYTFGSGTRLTVV.